These 5 T cell receptor beta chains were sequenced from one sample in a study of shared clonotypes between healthy human individuals. TCRdb's copy holds only in-frame clones and misses some; the assay was immunoSEQ multiplex PCR. The data show some 1.5 million clones, with around 97% seen just once and 1% to 1.5% held by the top ten. Sequencing input: naive CD4+ T cells sorted from blood. Subset of the sample: CD45RA+ positively selected. The receptors were gathered from a man aged 25-40 years in good health.

This clone was counted once. The chain links TRBV5-6 to TRBJ2-2; D possibly corresponds to TRBD1 (7 bases). The CDR3 consists of 14 residues. The germline V and J ends were trimmed by 4 bases and 11 bases, with 18 bases remaining between them. Germline CDR1 is SGHDT and CDR2 is YYEEEE. CDR3 nucleotides: TGTGCCAGCAGCCTGCGGGACAGCCAAACTGAGCTGTTTTTT. Translating it yields CASSLRDSQTELFF. Combining the CDR3 with reference TRBV5-6 and TRBJ2-2 gives the whole variable domain DAGVTQSPTHLIKTRGQQVTLRCSPKSGHDTVSWYQQALGQGPQFIFQYYEEEERQRGNFPDRFSGHQFPNYSSELNVNALLLGDSALYLCASSLRDSQTELFFGEGSRLTVL.

This clone occurred once. V usage is TRBV2 and J usage is TRBJ1-1; 10 nucleotides match TRBD1. The CDR3 contains 15 residues. With V trimmed by 5 bases and J by 6 bases, 9 bases remained unmatched. The germline CDR1 and CDR2 sequences are SNHLY and FYNNEI. As DNA, the CDR3 is TGTGCCAGCAGTTATACAAGACAGGGGGCCTCTGAAGCTTTCTTT. Translating it yields CASSYTRQGASEAFF.

V is TRBV2 and J is TRBJ2-3; 9 bases fit TRBD2. Germline CDR1 is SNHLY and CDR2 is FYNNEI. This CDR3 is built from 17 residues. After removal of 1 base from V and 0 bases from J, the junction contained 5 bases not matched to a gene. The CDR3 nucleotides read TGTGCCAGCAGTGAAGGGACTAGCGACTTTAGCACAGATACGCAGTATTTT. Protein product: CASSEGTSDFSTDTQYF.

The chain recombines TRBV28 with TRBJ2-7; a possible D gene is TRBD1 (6 bases). CDR1 is MDHEN, CDR2 SYDVKM, per germline. Between the trimmed V and J ends, which lost 6 bases and 2 bases, there was a span of 14 bases. This CDR3 comprises 14 residues. CDR3 protein: CASSLAGTPYEQYF. CDR3 in DNA: TGTGCCAGCAGCCTGGCCGGGACACCCTACGAGCAGTACTTC.

The chain recombines TRBV28 with TRBJ1-4, with D unresolved. Per the germline V gene, CDR1 is MDHEN and CDR2 is SYDVKM. Trimming pared 6 bases from V and 7 bases from J, leaving 9 bases between. This CDR3 region has 12 residues. In DNA form, the CDR3 reads TGTGCCAGCAGGTTCCACGGTGAAAAACTGTTTTTT. Translating it yields CASRFHGEKLFF.